This T cell receptor beta chain was retrieved from a study of blood T cell repertoires in COVID-19. Study overall: The United States, Italy and Spain supplied acute and convalescent COVID-19 samples. PBMCs, B-cell-depleted T cells, or T cells were the source of the cDNA or gDNA that made up the material.

Original data processing: How many nucleated cells were present was estimated from reference gene primer amplification. The protocol was immunoSEQ multiplex PCR, while the TCRdb copy is restricted to in-frame clones and leaves out a portion. The V and J calls and clone size were taken over from that table, and D and trimming were inferred from the DNA. The profile shows 84,000 or so clones, approximately 80% of them singletons. The CDR3 has 16 amino acids. V was pared by 11 bases and J by 7 bases, with 27 bases between. Germline-derived CDR1 and CDR2 are KGHSH and LQKENI. The chain recombines TRBV18 with TRBJ2-1, with a possible D match to TRBD2 (5 bases). Material for sequencing was peripheral blood. This receptor was taken from a woman in her 70s with active or convalescent COVID-19. In nucleotides, the CDR3 is TGTGCCTCCTCCGATGATCGACAAACCGGGGTGAATGAGCAGTTCTTC. Translated: CASSDDRQTGVNEQFF.